These 14 T cell receptor beta chains were sequenced from one sample in a study of control samples from healthy donors and cancer patients. TCRdb's copy holds only in-frame clones and misses some; the assay was immunoSEQ multiplex PCR. The sample lists fewer than 65,000 clones, around 80% occurring once. Specimen: blood. The receptors derive from a man in his sixties or seventies in good health.

The rearrangement uses TRBV6-5 and TRBJ1-2; D remains ambiguous. Looked up from germline, CDR1 is MNHEY and CDR2 is SVGAGI. Trimming pared 4 bases from V and 7 bases from J, leaving 16 bases between. The CDR3 has 14 amino acids. CDR3 protein: CASSSNGVLSGYTF. The CDR3 DNA is TGTGCCAGCAGTTCTAACGGAGTCTTGTCTGGCTACACCTTC.

The V gene is TRBV12-3 or TRBV12-4, the J gene TRBJ2-3; possibly TRBD2 for D (6 bases). The V end was cut by 5 bases, the J end by 6 bases, with 12 bases between. The CDR3 is 13 residues long. The CDR3 reads CASSRTTVDTQYF. CDR3 in DNA: TGTGCCAGCAGTAGGACTACCGTGGATACGCAGTATTTT.

The chain has TRBV11-3 and TRBJ1-1; D is unclear. The germline gives CDR1 SGHNT, CDR2 YENEEA. Deletions cut 5 bases from V and 6 bases from J, with 13 bases between. This CDR3 region has 13 residues. The chain's CDR3 is CASSAYRAAEAFF. The CDR3 bases are TGTGCCAGCAGCGCTTATCGGGCTGCTGAAGCTTTCTTT.

CDR3 DNA: TGCGCCAGCAGCTCTGTCCTAGCGGCTAGCACAGATACGCAGTATTTT. Amino acids: CASSSVLAASTDTQYF. The V gene is TRBV5-1, the J gene TRBJ2-3, with TRBD2 identical over 7 bases. With 3 bases clipped from V and 0 bases from J, the junction kept 7 bases outside the gene matches. Germline CDR1 reads SGHRS; CDR2 reads YFSETQ. The CDR3 consists of 16 residues. The whole variable domain, remainder taken from reference TRBV5-1 and TRBJ2-3, is KAGVTQTPRYLIKTRGQQVTLSCSPISGHRSVSWYQQTPGQGLQFLFEYFSETQRNKGNFPGRFSGRQFSNSRSEMNVSTLELGDSALYLCASSSVLAASTDTQYFGPGTRLTVL.

V is TRBV7-2 and J is TRBJ1-1; possibly TRBD1 for D (5 bases). Per the germline V gene, CDR1 is SGHTA and CDR2 is FQGNSA. Trimming cost V 3 bases and J 1 base, with 12 bases left between them. This CDR3 spans 15 amino acids. CDR3 amino acids: CASSFSRDPNTEAFF. CDR3 coding DNA: TGTGCCAGCAGCTTCAGCAGGGACCCGAACACTGAAGCTTTCTTT.

This clone has just one count. This chain links TRBV30 with TRBJ2-7, with D uncertain. The ends were cut back, 2 bases at V and 3 bases at J, with 8 bases in the middle. Germline V gene sequence: CDR1 GTSNPN, CDR2 SVGIG (reference sequence). The CDR3 is 12 amino acids. The CDR3 loop is CAWSRALYEQYF. Here the CDR3 DNA reads TGTGCCTGGAGTAGGGCCCTCTACGAGCAGTACTTC.

The chain employs TRBV6-5 and TRBJ2-3, with TRBD1 matching 9 bases. V gave up 2 bases and J gave up 4 bases; unmatched junction bases: 4. This CDR3 has 15 amino acids. The germline CDR1 and CDR2 sequences are MNHEY and SVGAGI. The CDR3 spells CASSYGGQGPDTQYF. The CDR3 bases are TGTGCCAGCAGTTACGGAGGACAGGGGCCAGATACGCAGTATTTT.

This clone has only a few counts. The chain recombines TRBV6-6 with TRBJ1-5, with a weak D call TRBD1 (6 bases). The germline gives CDR1 MNHNY, CDR2 SVGAGI (reference sequence). V lost 6 bases and J 4 bases, leaving 16 bases between the germline ends. This CDR3 region has 15 residues. CDR3 in DNA: TGTGCCAGCAGCCCTACGGGGGGCAGGAATCAGCCCCAGCATTTT. Translated, it gives CASSPTGGRNQPQHF.

J is TRBJ1-6 and V is TRBV5-1; TRBD1 might be the D (5 bases). The V gene lost 5 bases and the J gene lost 7 bases, with 16 bases spanning the gap. Germline V gene sequence: CDR1 SGHRS, CDR2 YFSETQ. The CDR3 is 15 residues long. CDR3 in DNA: TGCGCCAGCAGACCGACCGGGACCGAGAATTCACCCCTCCACTTT. It translates to CASRPTGTENSPLHF.

This chain uses TRBV6-5 with TRBJ2-1, with D tentatively TRBD1 (5 bases). Per the germline V gene, CDR1 is MNHEY and CDR2 is SVGAGI. This CDR3 has 14 residues. V was clipped by 6 bases and J by 4 bases, with 13 bases between them. In DNA form, the CDR3 reads TGTGCCAGCAGGGTAATGACAGCTTACAATGAGCAGTTCTTC. Its translation is CASRVMTAYNEQFF.

The chain combines TRBV5-1 with TRBJ2-5, with TRBD2 matching over 9 bases. The CDR3 runs 17 residues. The germline gives CDR1 SGHRS, CDR2 YFSETQ. After removal of 4 bases from V and 3 bases from J, the junction contained 13 bases not matched to a gene. In DNA form, the CDR3 reads TGCGCCAGCAGCCCAGTCCCGGTTAGCGGGGGCAAAGAGACCCAGTACTTC. This sequence encodes CASSPVPVSGGKETQYF. Together with reference TRBV5-1 and TRBJ2-5, the CDR3 gives the full variable domain: KAGVTQTPRYLIKTRGQQVTLSCSPISGHRSVSWYQQTPGQGLQFLFEYFSETQRNKGNFPGRFSGRQFSNSRSEMNVSTLELGDSALYLCASSPVPVSGGKETQYFGPGTRLLVL.

The chain is built from TRBV28 and TRBJ1-3, with unresolved D. The CDR3 is made up of 14 amino acids. V was shortened by 8 bases and J by 0 bases, with 11 bases between the two germline ends. Germline lookup yields CDR1 MDHEN and CDR2 SYDVKM. CDR3 coding DNA: TGTGCCAGCTCGTACCTGCACTCTGGAAACACCATATATTTT. This translates into CASSYLHSGNTIYF.

The CDR3 here is CASSGRTDTQYF. DNA of the CDR3: TGTGCCAGTAGCGGGAGAACAGATACGCAGTATTTT. The rearrangement joins TRBV19 to TRBJ2-3; D may be TRBD2 (6 bases). Trimming cost V 6 bases and J 3 bases, with 7 bases left between them. The CDR3 covers 12 residues. Looked up from germline, CDR1 is LNHDA and CDR2 is SQIVND (reference sequence). Full variable domain (missing parts from reference TRBV19 and TRBJ2-3): DGGITQSPKYLFRKEGQNVTLSCEQNLNHDAMYWYRQDPGQGLRLIYYSQIVNDFQKGDIAEGYSVSREKKESFPLTVTSAQKNPTAFYLCASSGRTDTQYFGPGTRLTVL.

The J gene is TRBJ1-2, the V gene TRBV24-1; D not certain. The CDR3 runs to 14 residues. The germline V gene encodes CDR1 KGHDR and CDR2 SFDVKD. Trimming took 1 base from V and 8 from J, leaving 13 bases between them. CDR3 protein: CATSDFPGVGGYTF. DNA of the CDR3: TGTGCCACCAGTGATTTCCCGGGAGTGGGCGGCTACACCTTC.